This TCR beta chain was observed in a study of OX40 agonist ivuxolimab in advanced cancers. Assay used: immunoSEQ multiplex PCR; TCRdb lists only in-frame clones, some missing. This table holds 20,000 to 25,000 clones, 70% to 85% found once. Study outcomes and limitations: Doses of 0.1 to 3.0 mg/kg were accompanied by clonal expansion of CD4+ and CD8+ blood T cells by week 6.

As to this clone: Antigen specificity is unknown.

Germline V gene data show CDR1 as SGHDT and CDR2 as YYEEEE. Germline trimming cut 4 bases from V and 0 bases from J; bases unmatched to any gene: 3. The CDR3 contains 14 residues. This clonotype was obtained from an adult with an advanced solid tumor such as melanoma, head and neck, liver or kidney cancer. The chain joins TRBV5-6 to TRBJ2-7, with 8 bases aligning to TRBD1. Sequences were derived from CD4+ or CD8+ T cells sorted from blood, sampled in a trial of the OX40 agonist ivuxolimab. Here the CDR3 DNA reads TGTGCCAGCAGCGGACAGGGTAGCTCCTACGAGCAGTACTTC. This gives the protein CASSGQGSSYEQYF.